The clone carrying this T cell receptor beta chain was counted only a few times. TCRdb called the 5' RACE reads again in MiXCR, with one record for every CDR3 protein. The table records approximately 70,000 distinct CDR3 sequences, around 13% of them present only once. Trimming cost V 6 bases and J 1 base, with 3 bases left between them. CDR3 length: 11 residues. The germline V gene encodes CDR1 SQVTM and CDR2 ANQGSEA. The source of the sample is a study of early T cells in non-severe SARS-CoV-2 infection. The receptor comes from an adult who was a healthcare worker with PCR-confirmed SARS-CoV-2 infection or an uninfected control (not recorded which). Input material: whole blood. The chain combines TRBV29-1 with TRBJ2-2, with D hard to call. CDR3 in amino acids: CSVQNTGELFF. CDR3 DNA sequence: TGCAGCGTACAGAACACCGGGGAGCTGTTTTTT.